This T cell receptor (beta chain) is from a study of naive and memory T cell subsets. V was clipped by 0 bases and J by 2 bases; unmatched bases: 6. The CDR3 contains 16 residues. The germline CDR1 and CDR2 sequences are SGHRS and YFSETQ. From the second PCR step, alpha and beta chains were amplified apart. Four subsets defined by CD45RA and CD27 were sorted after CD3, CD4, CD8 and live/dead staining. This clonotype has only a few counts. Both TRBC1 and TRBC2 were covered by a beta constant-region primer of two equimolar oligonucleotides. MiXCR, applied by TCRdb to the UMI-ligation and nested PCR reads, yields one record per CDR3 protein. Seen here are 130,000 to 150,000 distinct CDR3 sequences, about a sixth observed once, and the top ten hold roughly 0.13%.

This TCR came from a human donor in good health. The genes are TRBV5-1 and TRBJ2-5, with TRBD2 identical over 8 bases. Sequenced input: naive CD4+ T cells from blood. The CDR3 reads CASSLAGASGQETQYF. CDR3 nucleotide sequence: TGCGCCAGCAGCTTGGCCGGGGCTAGCGGGCAAGAGACCCAGTACTTC.